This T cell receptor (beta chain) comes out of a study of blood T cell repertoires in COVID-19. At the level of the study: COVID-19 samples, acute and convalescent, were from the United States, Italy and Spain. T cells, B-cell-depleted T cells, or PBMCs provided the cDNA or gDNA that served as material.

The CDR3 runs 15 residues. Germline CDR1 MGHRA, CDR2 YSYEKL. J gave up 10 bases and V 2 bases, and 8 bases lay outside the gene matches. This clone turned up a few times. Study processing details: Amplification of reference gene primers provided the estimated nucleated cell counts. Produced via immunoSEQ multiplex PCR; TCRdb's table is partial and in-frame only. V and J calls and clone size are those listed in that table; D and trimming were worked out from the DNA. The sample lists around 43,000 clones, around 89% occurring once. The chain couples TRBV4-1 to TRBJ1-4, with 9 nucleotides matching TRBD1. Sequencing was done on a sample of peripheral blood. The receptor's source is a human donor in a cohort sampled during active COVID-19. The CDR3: CASSQLGQGSVKLFF. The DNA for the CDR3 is TGCGCCAGCAGCCAACTCGGACAGGGGTCTGTAAAACTGTTTTTT.